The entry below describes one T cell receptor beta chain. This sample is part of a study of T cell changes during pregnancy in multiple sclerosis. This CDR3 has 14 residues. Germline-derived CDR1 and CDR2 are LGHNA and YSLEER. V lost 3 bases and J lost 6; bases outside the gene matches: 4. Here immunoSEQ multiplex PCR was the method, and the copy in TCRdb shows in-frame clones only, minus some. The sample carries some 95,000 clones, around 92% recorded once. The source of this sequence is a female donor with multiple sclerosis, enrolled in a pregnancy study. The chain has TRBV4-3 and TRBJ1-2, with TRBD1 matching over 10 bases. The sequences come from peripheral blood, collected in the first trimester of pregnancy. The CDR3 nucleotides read TGCGCCAGCAGCCAGCGGGACAGGGGAAATGGCTACACCTTC. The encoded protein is CASSQRDRGNGYTF.